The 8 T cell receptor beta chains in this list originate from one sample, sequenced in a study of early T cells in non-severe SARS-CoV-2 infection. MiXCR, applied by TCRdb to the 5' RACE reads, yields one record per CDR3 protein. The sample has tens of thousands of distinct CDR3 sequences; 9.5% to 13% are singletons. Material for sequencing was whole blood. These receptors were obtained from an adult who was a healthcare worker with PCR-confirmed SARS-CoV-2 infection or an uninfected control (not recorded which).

The CDR3, as DNA: TGTGCCAGCAGTACCCCCCTCCATGAGCAGTTCTTC. As protein: CASSTPLHEQFF. The V gene is TRBV6-5, the J gene TRBJ2-1, with D hard to call. Germline V gives CDR1 MNHEY, CDR2 SVGAGI. V was trimmed by 5 bases and J by 8 bases, leaving 10 bases between them. CDR3 length: 12 residues.

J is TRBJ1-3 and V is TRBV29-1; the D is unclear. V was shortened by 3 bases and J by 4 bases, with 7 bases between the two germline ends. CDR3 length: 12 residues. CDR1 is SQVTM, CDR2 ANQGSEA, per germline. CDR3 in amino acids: CSVDCQGNTIYF. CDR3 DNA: TGCAGCGTTGACTGCCAGGGAAACACCATATATTTT.

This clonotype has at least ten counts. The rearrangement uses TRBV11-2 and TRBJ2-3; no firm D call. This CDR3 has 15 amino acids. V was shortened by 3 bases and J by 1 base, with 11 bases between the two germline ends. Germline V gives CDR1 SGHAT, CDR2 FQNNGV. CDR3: CASSFGPWGTDTQYF. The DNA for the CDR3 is TGTGCCAGCAGCTTCGGTCCCTGGGGCACAGATACGCAGTATTTT.

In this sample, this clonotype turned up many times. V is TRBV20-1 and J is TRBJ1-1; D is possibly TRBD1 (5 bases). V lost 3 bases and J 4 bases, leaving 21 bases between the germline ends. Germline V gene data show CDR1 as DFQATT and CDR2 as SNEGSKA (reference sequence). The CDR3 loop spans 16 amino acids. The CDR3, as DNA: TGCAGTGCTAGTCCGCGAGTGATGCAGGGCGGCACTGAAGCTTTCTTT. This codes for CSASPRVMQGGTEAFF.

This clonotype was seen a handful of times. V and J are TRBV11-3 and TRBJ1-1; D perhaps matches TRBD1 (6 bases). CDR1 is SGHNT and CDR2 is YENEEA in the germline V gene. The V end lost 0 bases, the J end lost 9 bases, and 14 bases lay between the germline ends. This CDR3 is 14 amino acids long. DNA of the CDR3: TGTGCCAGCAGCTTAGATTCGGCAGGGGAAAAAGCTTTCTTT. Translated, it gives CASSLDSAGEKAFF.

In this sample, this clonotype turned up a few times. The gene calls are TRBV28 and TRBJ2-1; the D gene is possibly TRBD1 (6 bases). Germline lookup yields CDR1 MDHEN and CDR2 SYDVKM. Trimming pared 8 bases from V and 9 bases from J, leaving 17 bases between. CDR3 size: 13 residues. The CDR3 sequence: CASDQGIQGEQFF. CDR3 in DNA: TGTGCCAGCGACCAGGGGATTCAGGGTGAGCAGTTCTTC.

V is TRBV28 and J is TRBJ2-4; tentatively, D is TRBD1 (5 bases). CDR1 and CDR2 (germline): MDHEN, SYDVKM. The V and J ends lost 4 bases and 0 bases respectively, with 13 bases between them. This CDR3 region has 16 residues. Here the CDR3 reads CASSSADTLAKNIQYF. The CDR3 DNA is TGTGCCAGCAGTTCGGCGGACACCCTAGCCAAAAACATTCAGTACTTC. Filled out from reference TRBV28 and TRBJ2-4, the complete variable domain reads DVKVTQSSRYLVKRTGEKVFLECVQDMDHENMFWYRQDPGLGLRLIYFSYDVKMKEKGDIPEGYSVSREKKERFSLILESASTNQTSMYLCASSSADTLAKNIQYFGAGTRLSVL.

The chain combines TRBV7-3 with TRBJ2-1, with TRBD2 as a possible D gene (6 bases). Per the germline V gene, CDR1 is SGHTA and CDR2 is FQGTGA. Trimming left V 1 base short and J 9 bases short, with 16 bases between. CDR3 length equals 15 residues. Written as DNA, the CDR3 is TGTGCCAGCAGCTTAATCTCGGACTCGCGGGGTGAGCAGTTCTTC. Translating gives CASSLISDSRGEQFF.